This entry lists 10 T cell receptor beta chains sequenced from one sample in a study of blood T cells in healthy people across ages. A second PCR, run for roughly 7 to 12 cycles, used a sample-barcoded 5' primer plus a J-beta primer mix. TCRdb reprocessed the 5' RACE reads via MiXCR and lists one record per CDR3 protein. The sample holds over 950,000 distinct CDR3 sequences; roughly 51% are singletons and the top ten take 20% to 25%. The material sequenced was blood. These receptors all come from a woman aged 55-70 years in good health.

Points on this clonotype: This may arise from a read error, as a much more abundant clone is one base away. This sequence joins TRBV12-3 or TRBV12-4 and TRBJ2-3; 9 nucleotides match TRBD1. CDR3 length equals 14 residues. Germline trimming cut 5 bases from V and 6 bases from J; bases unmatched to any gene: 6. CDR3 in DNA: TGTGCCAGCAGTGTCGGACAGGGGCGGGATACGCAGTATTTT. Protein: CASSVGQGRDTQYF.

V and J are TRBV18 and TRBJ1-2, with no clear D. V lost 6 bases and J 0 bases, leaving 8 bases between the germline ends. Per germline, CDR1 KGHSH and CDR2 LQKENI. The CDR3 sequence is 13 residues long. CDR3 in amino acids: CASSPETNYGYTF. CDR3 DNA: TGTGCCAGCTCCCCCGAGACTAACTATGGCTACACCTTC.

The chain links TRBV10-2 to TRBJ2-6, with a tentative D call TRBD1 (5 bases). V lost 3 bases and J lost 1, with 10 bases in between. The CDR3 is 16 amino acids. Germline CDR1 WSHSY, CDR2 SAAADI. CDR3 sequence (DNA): TGCGCCAGCAGTGATTCCAGGGCGTCTGGGGCCAACGTCCTGACTTTC. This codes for CASSDSRASGANVLTF.

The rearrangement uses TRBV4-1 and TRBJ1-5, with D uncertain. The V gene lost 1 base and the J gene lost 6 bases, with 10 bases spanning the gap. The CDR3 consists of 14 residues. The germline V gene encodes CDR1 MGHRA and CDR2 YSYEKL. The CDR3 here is CASSQVGQGQPQHF. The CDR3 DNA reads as TGCGCCAGCAGCCAAGTGGGCCAAGGTCAGCCCCAGCATTTT.

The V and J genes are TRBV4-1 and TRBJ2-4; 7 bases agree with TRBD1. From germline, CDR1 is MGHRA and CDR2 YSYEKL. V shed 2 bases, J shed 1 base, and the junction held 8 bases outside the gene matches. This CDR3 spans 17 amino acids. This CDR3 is CASSQPAEGAAKNIQYF. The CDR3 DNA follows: TGCGCCAGCAGCCAACCCGCTGAGGGGGCGGCCAAAAACATTCAGTACTTC.

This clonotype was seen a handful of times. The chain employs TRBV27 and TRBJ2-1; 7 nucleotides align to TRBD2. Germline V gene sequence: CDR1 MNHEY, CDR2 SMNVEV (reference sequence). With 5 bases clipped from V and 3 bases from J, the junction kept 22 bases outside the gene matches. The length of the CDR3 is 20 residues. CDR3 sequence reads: CASSPLGKTRPREFYNEQFF. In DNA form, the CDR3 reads TGTGCCAGCAGTCCCCTGGGGAAGACGCGGCCGCGGGAGTTCTACAATGAGCAGTTCTTC.

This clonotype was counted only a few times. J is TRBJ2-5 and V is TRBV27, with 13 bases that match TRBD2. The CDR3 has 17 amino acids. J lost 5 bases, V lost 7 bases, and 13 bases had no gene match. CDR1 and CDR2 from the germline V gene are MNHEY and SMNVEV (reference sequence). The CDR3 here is CASKGAPGLAGFETQYF. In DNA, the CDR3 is TGTGCCAGCAAAGGAGCCCCGGGACTAGCGGGATTTGAGACCCAGTACTTC.

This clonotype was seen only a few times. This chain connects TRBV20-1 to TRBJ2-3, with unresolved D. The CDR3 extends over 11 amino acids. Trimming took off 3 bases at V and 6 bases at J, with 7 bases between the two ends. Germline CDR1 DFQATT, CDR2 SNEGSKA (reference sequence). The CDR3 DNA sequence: TGCAGTGCTAGCCCTGGGGATACGCAGTATTTT. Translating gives CSASPGDTQYF.

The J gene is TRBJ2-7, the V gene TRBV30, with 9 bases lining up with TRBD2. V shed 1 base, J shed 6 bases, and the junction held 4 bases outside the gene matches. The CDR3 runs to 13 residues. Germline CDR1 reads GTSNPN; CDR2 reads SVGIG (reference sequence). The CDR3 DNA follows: TGTGCCTGGAGTGCCCGACTAGCGGCCGAGCAGTACTTC. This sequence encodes CAWSARLAAEQYF.

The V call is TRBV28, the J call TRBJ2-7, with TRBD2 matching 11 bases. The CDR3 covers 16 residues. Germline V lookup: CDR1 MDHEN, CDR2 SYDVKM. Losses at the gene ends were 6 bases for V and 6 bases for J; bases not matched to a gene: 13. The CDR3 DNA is TGTGCCAGCAGCAGACCTCCCACTAGCGGGAGTAGCGAGCAGTACTTC. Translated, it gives CASSRPPTSGSSEQYF.